A single sample gave rise to the 5 T cell receptor beta chains below, sequenced in a study of cytomegalovirus exposure and HLA in healthy donors. PCR involved 60 Vbeta and 13 Jbeta primers. The repertoire was sequenced with immunoSEQ multiplex PCR; TCRdb's copy has only in-frame clones and lacks some. The sample contains more than 150,000 clones, about 79% of which appear only once. The sample consisted of PBMCs. These receptors were taken from a man aged 50-59 years in good health and CMV-seropositive.

This clone came up once. The chain carries TRBV5-1 and TRBJ2-5; D gene ambiguous. CDR1 is SGHRS and CDR2 is YFSETQ in the germline V gene. This CDR3 has 15 amino acids. V lost 0 bases, J lost 0 bases, and 9 bases lay in between. The CDR3 loop is CASSLAPAHQETQYF. In DNA, the CDR3 is TGCGCCAGCAGCTTGGCCCCAGCGCACCAAGAGACCCAGTACTTC. The full variable domain, in which reference TRBV5-1 and TRBJ2-5 provide the parts outside the CDR3, is KAGVTQTPRYLIKTRGQQVTLSCSPISGHRSVSWYQQTPGQGLQFLFEYFSETQRNKGNFPGRFSGRQFSNSRSEMNVSTLELGDSALYLCASSLAPAHQETQYFGPGTRLLVL.

This clone was observed a few times. V is TRBV7-3 and J is TRBJ2-2, with D perhaps TRBD1 (6 bases). V was clipped by 6 bases and J by 3 bases, with 11 bases between them. The CDR3 runs to 14 residues. Germline-derived CDR1 and CDR2 are SGHTA and FQGTGA. The CDR3 coding sequence is TGTGCCAGCAGGCCATACAGGGACACCGGGGAGCTGTTTTTT. Amino acids: CASRPYRDTGELFF. The whole variable domain, filled in from reference TRBV7-3 and TRBJ2-2, reads GAGVSQTPSNKVTEKGKYVELRCDPISGHTALYWYRQSLGQGPEFLIYFQGTGAADDSGLPNDRFFAVRPEGSVSTLKIQRTERGDSAVYLCASRPYRDTGELFFGEGSRLTVL.

The rearrangement uses TRBV5-4 and TRBJ1-2; perhaps TRBD1 as D (5 bases). Germline CDR1 SGHNT, CDR2 YYREEE (reference sequence). Trimming cost V 0 bases and J 7 bases, with 10 bases left between them. CDR3 length: 13 residues. The CDR3 coding sequence is TGTGCCAGCAGCTTGGACGGGGGAGGTGGCTACACCTTC. Amino acids: CASSLDGGGGYTF.

The chain links TRBV2 to TRBJ1-1; TRBD1 matches at 8 bases. Germline CDR1 is SNHLY and CDR2 is FYNNEI. The CDR3 is 15 amino acids. The junction had 6 bases not matched to a gene; V was cut back by 6 bases and J by 0 bases. The CDR3 region has the DNA TGTGCCAGCAGATCGACAGGGGCGATGAACACTGAAGCTTTCTTT. Protein sequence: CASRSTGAMNTEAFF.

This clone was detected only once. This rearrangement joins TRBV28 to TRBJ1-5; 8 bases match TRBD1. Trimming at V came to 6 bases and at J to 10 bases, leaving 11 bases not matched to a gene. This CDR3 region has 14 residues. CDR1 MDHEN and CDR2 SYDVKM come from the germline V gene. CDR3 nucleotides: TGTGCCAGCAGCCCGGAACAGGGGGTTCAACCCCAGCATTTT. Its translation is CASSPEQGVQPQHF.